Shown below are 24 T cell receptor beta chains from a single sample sequenced in a study of radiation and T cells in renal cell carcinoma. The method was immunoSEQ multiplex PCR; TCRdb's version includes in-frame clones alone and lacks a portion of them. The table lists around 64,000 clones, around 80% of them singletons. Stated time point: blood 4 weeks post-SBRT, at nephrectomy. Sample treatment: 15 Gy SBRT to primary tumor, nephrectomy 4 weeks later. This sample comprised blood, obtained from a patient whose treatment included radiotherapy and nephrectomy. The receptors were gathered from a man aged 55 to 70 with renal cell carcinoma.

V gene TRBV25-1 combines with J gene TRBJ2-5; 7 bases are a match to TRBD1. J lost 3 bases, V lost 7 bases, and 11 bases had no gene match. The V gene's germline CDR1 is MGHDK and CDR2 SYGVNS. The CDR3 length is 15 residues. The CDR3 DNA reads as TGTGCCAGCACCGCACGACAGGGAAGGGAAGAGACCCAGTACTTC. Protein product: CASTARQGREETQYF.

The chain employs TRBV7-9 and TRBJ2-1, with 10 bases lining up with TRBD2. The germline V gene encodes CDR1 SEHNR and CDR2 FQNEAQ (reference sequence). V was clipped by 2 bases and J by 8 bases; unmatched bases: 15. There are 18 residues in the CDR3. CDR3: CASSLKMRLAGVRDEQFF. The CDR3 DNA follows: TGTGCCAGCAGCTTAAAAATGAGGCTAGCGGGAGTGAGGGATGAGCAGTTCTTC.

The chain employs TRBV10-2 and TRBJ1-1, with D perhaps matching TRBD1 (6 bases). In germline, CDR1 is WSHSY, CDR2 SAAADI. The CDR3 runs 13 residues. Trimming stripped 8 bases from V and 3 bases from J, with 13 bases between. The DNA of the CDR3 is TGCGCCAGCTTAGGACAGTTTGACACTGAAGCTTTCTTT. As protein: CASLGQFDTEAFF.

V is TRBV5-1 and J is TRBJ2-2; possibly TRBD1 for D (6 bases). The CDR3 totals 15 residues. V was clipped by 3 bases and J by 3 bases, with 12 bases between them. Germline CDR1 is SGHRS and CDR2 is YFSETQ. The CDR3 loop is CASSSNTGYTGELFF. The CDR3 DNA reads TGCGCCAGCAGCTCGAACACAGGGTACACCGGGGAGCTGTTTTTT.

V and J are TRBV18 and TRBJ1-1, with 7 bases that match TRBD1. V was pared by 3 bases and J by 8 bases, with 6 bases of the junction left unmatched. Germline assignment: CDR1 KGHSH and CDR2 LQKENI. The CDR3 totals 13 residues. The CDR3 coding sequence is TGTGCCAGCTCACCCCTCCGGGACAGAGAAGCTTTCTTT. This gives the protein CASSPLRDREAFF.

The J gene is TRBJ2-7, the V gene TRBV7-8; 9 nucleotides match TRBD2. The CDR3 consists of 13 residues. The trim removed 9 bases at V and 6 bases at J, leaving 9 bases unmatched. Germline V gene data show CDR1 as SGHVS and CDR2 as FQNEAQ. The CDR3 DNA follows: TGTGCCAGTACCTCAGGGCGGGAGGGCGAGCAGTACTTC. It yields the protein CASTSGREGEQYF.

The genes are TRBV9 and TRBJ2-4; no clear D gene. Germline V gene lookup returns CDR1 SGDLS and CDR2 YYNGEE. CDR3 length: 18 residues. V was clipped by 0 bases and J by 0 bases, with 16 bases between them. CDR3 coding DNA: TGTGCCAGCAGCGTAGCTACGGACGGTGACGGAGCCAAAAACATTCAGTACTTC. Amino acids: CASSVATDGDGAKNIQYF.

The rearrangement joins TRBV29-1 to TRBJ2-3, with 8 bases fitting TRBD1. Germline assignment: CDR1 SQVTM and CDR2 ANQGSEA. This CDR3 is built from 14 residues. Germline trimming cut 1 base from V and 4 bases from J; bases unmatched to any gene: 4. The CDR3 nucleotides read TGCAGCGTTGAAGCCAGGGGGCGCCCAGATACGCAGTATTTT. Translated, it gives CSVEARGRPDTQYF.

J is TRBJ1-2 and V is TRBV5-6; no firm D call. The CDR3 runs 14 residues. CDR1 is SGHDT and CDR2 is YYEEEE in the germline V gene. Trimming removed 0 bases from V and 3 bases from J, with 9 bases in between. CDR3 region: CASSLGRADYGYTF. CDR3 nucleotide sequence: TGTGCCAGCAGCTTGGGCCGGGCCGACTATGGCTACACCTTC.

The V gene is TRBV5-1, the J gene TRBJ2-6; tentatively, D is TRBD2 (5 bases). The CDR3 has 15 amino acids. V was shortened by 2 bases and J by 2 bases, with 8 bases between the two germline ends. Germline V gene data show CDR1 as SGHRS and CDR2 as YFSETQ. The CDR3 sequence: CASSFNGAGANVLTF. The CDR3 bases are TGCGCCAGCAGCTTTAACGGGGCTGGGGCCAACGTCCTGACTTTC.

The J gene is TRBJ2-5, the V gene TRBV7-9; D might be TRBD2 (5 bases). The ends were cut back, 2 bases at V and 1 base at J, with 14 bases in the middle. Germline V gene sequence: CDR1 SEHNR, CDR2 FQNEAQ (reference sequence). The CDR3 contains 16 residues. CDR3 coding DNA: TGTGCCAGCAGCTTAAGGGCTAGCCCGATCCAAGAGACCCAGTACTTC. It codes for CASSLRASPIQETQYF.

The chain recombines TRBV7-6 with TRBJ2-2, with a weak D call TRBD2 (6 bases). The CDR3 totals 14 residues. V dropped 5 bases and J dropped 6 bases, with 13 bases sitting between them. The germline V gene encodes CDR1 SGHVS and CDR2 FNYEAQ. For the CDR3, the DNA is TGTGCCAGCAGCATAAGATGGGGGGCCGGGGAGCTGTTTTTT. Protein product: CASSIRWGAGELFF. The full variable domain, in which reference TRBV7-6 and TRBJ2-2 provide the parts outside the CDR3, is GAGVSQSPRYKVTKRGQDVALRCDPISGHVSLYWYRQALGQGPEFLTYFNYEAQQDKSGLPNDRFSAERPEGSISTLTIQRTEQRDSAMYRCASSIRWGAGELFFGEGSRLTVL.

The CDR3 DNA follows: TGCGCCAGCCAACTAGCGGGGGGCCACACCGGGGAGCTGTTTTTT. It translates to CASQLAGGHTGELFF. The rearrangement links TRBV10-2 to TRBJ2-2, with 12 bases lining up with TRBD2. The germline CDR1 and CDR2 sequences are WSHSY and SAAADI. With 8 bases clipped from V and 3 bases from J, the junction kept 4 bases outside the gene matches. This CDR3 contains 15 residues.

This clone was seen only once. The V call is TRBV6-5, the J call TRBJ1-4, with D possibly matching TRBD1 (6 bases). The V gene's germline CDR1 is MNHEY and CDR2 SVGAGI. The CDR3 length is 13 residues. V dropped 5 bases and J dropped 5 bases, with 9 bases sitting between them. CDR3 residues: CASSEQGNEKLFF. CDR3 in DNA: TGTGCCAGCAGTGAACAGGGAAATGAAAAACTGTTTTTT.

This rearrangement joins TRBV19 to TRBJ1-2, with D tentatively TRBD1 (5 bases). V gave up 5 bases and J gave up 6 bases, with 31 bases separating them. There are 19 residues in the CDR3. CDR1 is LNHDA, CDR2 SQIVND, per germline (reference sequence). The CDR3 protein is CASSLLPGRSQAVGNGYTF. The CDR3, as DNA: TGTGCCAGTAGTCTCCTCCCAGGGAGAAGTCAGGCGGTGGGGAATGGCTACACCTTC.

The rearrangement links TRBV10-1 to TRBJ1-2, with 8 bases fitting TRBD1. Looked up from germline, CDR1 is WNHNN and CDR2 is SYGVQD (reference sequence). The J segment lost 14 bases and the V segment lost 0 bases, leaving 11 bases of the junction unmatched. The CDR3 is 14 amino acids. The CDR3 loop reads CASSESGQAYPPTF. CDR3 bases: TGCGCCAGCAGTGAGTCGGGACAGGCCTATCCCCCAACCTTC.

The CDR3 protein is CASSLYGTSEYNEQFF. Written as DNA, the CDR3 is TGTGCCAGCAGCTTATACGGGACTAGCGAATACAATGAGCAGTTCTTC. The chain employs TRBV11-3 and TRBJ2-1; 10 positions agree with TRBD2. With V trimmed by 2 bases and J by 4 bases, 5 bases remained unmatched. This CDR3 comprises 16 residues. The germline V gene encodes CDR1 SGHNT and CDR2 YENEEA.

The chain links TRBV11-3 to TRBJ2-5, with D possibly TRBD1 on 5 matching bases. V lost 5 bases, J lost 4 bases, and 14 bases lay in between. CDR1 and CDR2 (germline): SGHNT, YENEEA. This CDR3 contains 14 residues. CDR3 bases: TGTGCCAGCAGCCTAAAGGGGCAAGGAGAGACCCAGTACTTC. This translates into CASSLKGQGETQYF.

This rearrangement joins TRBV6-6 to TRBJ1-1; 9 nucleotides align to TRBD1. Germline V gene data show CDR1 as MNHNY and CDR2 as SVGAGI (reference sequence). The CDR3 extends over 11 amino acids. V lost 6 bases, J lost 7 bases, and 0 bases stayed unmatched. DNA for the CDR3: TGTGCCAGCAGGGGACAGGGTGAAGCTTTCTTT. Its translation: CASRGQGEAFF.

The sample holds a few counts of this clone. This chain connects TRBV10-1 to TRBJ1-5; the D is unclear. The germline V and J ends were trimmed by 5 bases and 3 bases, with 8 bases remaining between them. The CDR3 consists of 13 residues. CDR1 WNHNN and CDR2 SYGVQD come from the germline V gene (reference sequence). CDR3 bases: TGCGCCAGCAGTTCGGGCTACAATCAGCCCCAGCATTTT. Amino acids: CASSSGYNQPQHF.

This chain links TRBV30 with TRBJ2-1; 9 nucleotides align to TRBD1. The CDR3 is 17 residues long. Germline V gene sequence: CDR1 GTSNPN, CDR2 SVGIG (reference sequence). With V trimmed by 5 bases and J by 4 bases, 15 bases remained unmatched. Written as DNA, the CDR3 is TGTGCCTGGTCGGGACAGGGACTCGTGTACCATTACAATGAGCAGTTCTTC. It encodes CAWSGQGLVYHYNEQFF.

The chain is built from TRBV27 and TRBJ1-4, with D tentatively TRBD1 (5 bases). Germline assignment: CDR1 MNHEY and CDR2 SMNVEV (reference sequence). The CDR3 has 17 residues. Trimming left V 2 bases short and J 7 bases short, with 20 bases between. CDR3 in DNA: TGTGCCAGCAGTTTACGAGGAGTGGGAGGGGTTGGTGAAAAACTGTTTTTT. It codes for CASSLRGVGGVGEKLFF. The full variable domain, its missing parts supplied by reference TRBV27 and TRBJ1-4, is EAQVTQNPRYLITVTGKKLTVTCSQNMNHEYMSWYRQDPGLGLRQIYYSMNVEVTDKGDVPEGYKVSRKEKRNFPLILESPSPNQTSLYFCASSLRGVGGVGEKLFFGSGTQLSVL.

The gene calls are TRBV27 and TRBJ2-2; 9 bases line up with TRBD2. In germline, CDR1 is MNHEY, CDR2 SMNVEV (reference sequence). After removal of 5 bases from V and 1 base from J, the junction contained 17 bases not matched to a gene. CDR3 length: 20 amino acids. The CDR3 nucleotides are TGTGCCAGCAGTCCGGGACTCGGTGGGGGACTAGCAGAGAACACCGGGGAGCTGTTTTTT. It codes for CASSPGLGGGLAENTGELFF.

This sequence joins TRBV23-1 and TRBJ2-7, with 10 positions matching TRBD2. TRBV23-1 is marked as an open reading frame, function uncertain. V shed 0 bases, J shed 3 bases, and the junction held 2 bases outside the gene matches. There are 15 residues in the CDR3. In nucleotides, the CDR3 is TGCGCCAGCAGTCAATCCTGGACTAGCGGCTACGAGCAGTACGTC. As protein: CASSQSWTSGYEQYV.